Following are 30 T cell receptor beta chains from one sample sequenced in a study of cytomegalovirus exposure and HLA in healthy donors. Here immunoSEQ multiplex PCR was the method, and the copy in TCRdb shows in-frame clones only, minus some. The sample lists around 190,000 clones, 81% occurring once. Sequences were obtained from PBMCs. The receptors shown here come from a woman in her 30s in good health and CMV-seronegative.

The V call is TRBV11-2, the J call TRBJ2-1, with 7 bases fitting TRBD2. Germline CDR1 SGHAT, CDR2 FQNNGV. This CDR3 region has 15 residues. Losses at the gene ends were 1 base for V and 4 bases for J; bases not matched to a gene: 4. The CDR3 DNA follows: TGTGCCAGCAGCTTAGGTTCTAGCGGATACAATGAGCAGTTCTTC. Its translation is CASSLGSSGYNEQFF.

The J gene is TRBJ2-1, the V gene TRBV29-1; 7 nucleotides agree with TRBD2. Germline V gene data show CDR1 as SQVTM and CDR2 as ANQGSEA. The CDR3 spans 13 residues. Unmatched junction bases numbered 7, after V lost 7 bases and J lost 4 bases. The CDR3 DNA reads TGCAGCGGGGGGGGACTACTATACAATGAGCAGTTCTTC. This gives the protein CSGGGLLYNEQFF.

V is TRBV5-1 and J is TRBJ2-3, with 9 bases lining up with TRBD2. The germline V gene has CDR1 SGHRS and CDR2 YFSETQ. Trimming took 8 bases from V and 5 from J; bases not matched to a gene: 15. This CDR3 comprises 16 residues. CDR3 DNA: TGCGCCAGTGCGGCTAGCGGGGATCCCAGGGGAGATACGCAGTATTTT. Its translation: CASAASGDPRGDTQYF.

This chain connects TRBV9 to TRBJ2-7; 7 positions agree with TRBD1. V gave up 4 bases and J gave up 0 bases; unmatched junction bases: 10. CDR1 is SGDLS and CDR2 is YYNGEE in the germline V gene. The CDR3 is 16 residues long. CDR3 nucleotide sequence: TGTGCCAGCAGCACCGGACAGGACTCATTCTCCTACGAGCAGTACTTC. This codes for CASSTGQDSFSYEQYF.

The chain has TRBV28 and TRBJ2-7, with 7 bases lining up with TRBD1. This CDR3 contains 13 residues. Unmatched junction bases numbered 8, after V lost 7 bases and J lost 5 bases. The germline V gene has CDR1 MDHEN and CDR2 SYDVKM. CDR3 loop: CASIPGGVDEQYF. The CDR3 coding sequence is TGTGCCAGCATCCCAGGGGGAGTGGACGAGCAGTACTTC.

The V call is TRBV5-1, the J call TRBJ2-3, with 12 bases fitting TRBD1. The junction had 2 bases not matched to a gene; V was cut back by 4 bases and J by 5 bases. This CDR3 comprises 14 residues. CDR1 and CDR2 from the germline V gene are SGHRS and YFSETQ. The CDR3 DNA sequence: TGCGCCAGCAGCGGGACAGGGGGCAAAGATACGCAGTATTTT. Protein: CASSGTGGKDTQYF.

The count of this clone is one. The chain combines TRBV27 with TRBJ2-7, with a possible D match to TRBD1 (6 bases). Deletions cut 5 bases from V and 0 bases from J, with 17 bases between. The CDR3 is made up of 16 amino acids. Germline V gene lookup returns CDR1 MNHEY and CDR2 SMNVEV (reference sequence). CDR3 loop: CASSQNRDVGSYEQYF. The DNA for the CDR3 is TGTGCCAGCAGTCAAAACAGGGATGTGGGCTCCTACGAGCAGTACTTC.

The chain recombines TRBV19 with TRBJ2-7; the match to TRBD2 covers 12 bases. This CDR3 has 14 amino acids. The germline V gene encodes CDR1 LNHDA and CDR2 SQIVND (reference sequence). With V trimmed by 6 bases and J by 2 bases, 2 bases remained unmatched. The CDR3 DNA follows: TGTGCCAGTAGAAGACTAGCGGGAGCCTACGAGCAGTACTTC. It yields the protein CASRRLAGAYEQYF.

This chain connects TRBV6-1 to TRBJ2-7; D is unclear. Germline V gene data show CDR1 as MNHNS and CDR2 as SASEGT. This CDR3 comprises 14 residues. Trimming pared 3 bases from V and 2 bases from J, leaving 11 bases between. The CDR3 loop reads CASSENTQTYEQYF. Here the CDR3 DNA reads TGTGCCAGCAGTGAGAACACCCAGACCTACGAGCAGTACTTC.

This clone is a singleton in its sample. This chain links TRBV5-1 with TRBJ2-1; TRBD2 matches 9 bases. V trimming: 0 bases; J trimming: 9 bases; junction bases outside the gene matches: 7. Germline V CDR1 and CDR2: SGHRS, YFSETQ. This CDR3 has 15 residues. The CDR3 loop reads CASSLGFGLAIEQFF. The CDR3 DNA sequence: TGCGCCAGCAGCTTGGGCTTCGGACTAGCGATTGAGCAGTTCTTC.

The CDR3 bases are TGTGCCAGTACCCTCGGGTTGGGAGGCAATCAGCCCCAGCATTTT. Translation gives CASTLGLGGNQPQHF. This chain links TRBV19 with TRBJ1-5; unclear D gene. Per the germline V gene, CDR1 is LNHDA and CDR2 is SQIVND (reference sequence). Trimming took 7 bases from V and 2 from J, leaving 15 bases between them. This CDR3 has 15 residues. The full variable domain, in which reference TRBV19 and TRBJ1-5 provide the parts outside the CDR3, is DGGITQSPKYLFRKEGQNVTLSCEQNLNHDAMYWYRQDPGQGLRLIYYSQIVNDFQKGDIAEGYSVSREKKESFPLTVTSAQKNPTAFYLCASTLGLGGNQPQHFGDGTRLSIL.

CDR3 residues: CASSLAGGGETQYF. In DNA, the CDR3 is TGTGCCAGCAGCTTAGCGGGAGGGGGAGAGACCCAGTACTTC. The rearrangement uses TRBV7-6 and TRBJ2-5, with a tentative D call TRBD2 (7 bases). The CDR3 runs to 14 residues. Deletions cut 0 bases from V and 4 bases from J, with 9 bases between. CDR1 is SGHVS and CDR2 is FNYEAQ in the germline V gene. Variable domain in full (rest from reference TRBV7-6 and TRBJ2-5): GAGVSQSPRYKVTKRGQDVALRCDPISGHVSLYWYRQALGQGPEFLTYFNYEAQQDKSGLPNDRFSAERPEGSISTLTIQRTEQRDSAMYRCASSLAGGGETQYFGPGTRLLVL.

The CDR3 is CASRPDRGPYNEQFF. The CDR3 bases are TGTGCCAGTAGGCCCGACAGGGGGCCCTACAATGAGCAGTTCTTC. The rearrangement links TRBV19 to TRBJ2-1, with 10 positions matching TRBD1. V was pared by 6 bases and J by 2 bases, with 4 bases of the junction left unmatched. The germline CDR1 and CDR2 sequences are LNHDA and SQIVND (reference sequence). This CDR3 region has 15 residues.

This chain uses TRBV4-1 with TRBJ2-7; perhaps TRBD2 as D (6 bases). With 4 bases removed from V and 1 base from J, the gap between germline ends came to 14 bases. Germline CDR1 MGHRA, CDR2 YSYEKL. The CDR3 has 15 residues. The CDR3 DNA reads TGCGCCAGCAGCCCCCGGGACTCCTCTTCCTACGAGCAGTACTTC. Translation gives CASSPRDSSSYEQYF.

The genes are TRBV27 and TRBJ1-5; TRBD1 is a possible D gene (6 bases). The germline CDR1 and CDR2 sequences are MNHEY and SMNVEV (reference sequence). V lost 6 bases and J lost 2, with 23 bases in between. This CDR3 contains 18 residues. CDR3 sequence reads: CASSNTPRGAGRNQPQHF. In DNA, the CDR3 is TGTGCCAGCAGCAACACCCCCCGGGGGGCTGGGCGCAATCAGCCCCAGCATTTT.

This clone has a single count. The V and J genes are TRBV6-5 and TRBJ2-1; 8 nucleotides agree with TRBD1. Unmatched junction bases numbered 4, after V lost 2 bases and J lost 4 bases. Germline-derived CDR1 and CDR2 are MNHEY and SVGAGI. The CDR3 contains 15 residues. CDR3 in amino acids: CASSYRQGPYNEQFF. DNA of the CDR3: TGTGCCAGCAGTTACCGACAGGGGCCATACAATGAGCAGTTCTTC.

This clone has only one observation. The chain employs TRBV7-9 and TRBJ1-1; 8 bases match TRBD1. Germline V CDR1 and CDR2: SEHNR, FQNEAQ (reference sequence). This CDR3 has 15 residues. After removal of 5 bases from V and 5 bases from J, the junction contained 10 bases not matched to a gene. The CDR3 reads CASSLRQGIGTEAFF. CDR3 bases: TGTGCCAGCAGCCTACGACAGGGGATCGGTACTGAAGCTTTCTTT.

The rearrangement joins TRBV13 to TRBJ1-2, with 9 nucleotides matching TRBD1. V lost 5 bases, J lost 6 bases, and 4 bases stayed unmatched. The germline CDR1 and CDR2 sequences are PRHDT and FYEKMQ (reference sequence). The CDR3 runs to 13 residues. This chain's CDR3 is CASSIQGANGYTF. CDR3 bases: TGTGCCAGCAGCATACAGGGGGCGAATGGCTACACCTTC.

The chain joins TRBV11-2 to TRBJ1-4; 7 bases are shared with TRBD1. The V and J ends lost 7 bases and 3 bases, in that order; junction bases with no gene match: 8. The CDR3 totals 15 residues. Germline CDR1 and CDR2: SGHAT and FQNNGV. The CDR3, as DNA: TGTGCCAGCAACCGGATAGGGGGCTCTAATGAAAAACTGTTTTTT. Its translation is CASNRIGGSNEKLFF.

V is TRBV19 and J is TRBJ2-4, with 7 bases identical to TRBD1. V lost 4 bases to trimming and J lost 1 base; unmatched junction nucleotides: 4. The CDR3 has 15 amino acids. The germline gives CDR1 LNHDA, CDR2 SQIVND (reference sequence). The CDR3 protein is CASSNTGAAKNIQYF. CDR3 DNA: TGTGCCAGTAGTAATACAGGGGCGGCCAAAAACATTCAGTACTTC.

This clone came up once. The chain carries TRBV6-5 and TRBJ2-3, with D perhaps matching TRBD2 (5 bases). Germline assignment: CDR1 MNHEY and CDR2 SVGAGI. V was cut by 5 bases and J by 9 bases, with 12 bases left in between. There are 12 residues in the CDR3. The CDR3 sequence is CASSLQSGTQYF. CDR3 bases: TGTGCCAGCAGTCTGCAGTCGGGAACGCAGTATTTT.

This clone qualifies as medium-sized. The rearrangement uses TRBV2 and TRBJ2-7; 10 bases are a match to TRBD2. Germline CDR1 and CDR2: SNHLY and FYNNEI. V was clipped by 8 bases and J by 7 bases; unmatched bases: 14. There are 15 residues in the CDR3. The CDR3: CASASGSLSPGEQYF. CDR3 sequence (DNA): TGTGCCAGCGCTAGCGGGAGTCTCTCCCCGGGGGAGCAGTACTTC.

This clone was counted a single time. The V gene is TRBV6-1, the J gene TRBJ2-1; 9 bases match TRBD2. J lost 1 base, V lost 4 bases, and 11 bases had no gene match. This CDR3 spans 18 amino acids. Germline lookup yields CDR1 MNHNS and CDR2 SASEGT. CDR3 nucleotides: TGTGCCAGCAGTGGGGGCCGTGTAGCGGGAGCGTCCTACAATGAGCAGTTCTTC. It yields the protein CASSGGRVAGASYNEQFF.

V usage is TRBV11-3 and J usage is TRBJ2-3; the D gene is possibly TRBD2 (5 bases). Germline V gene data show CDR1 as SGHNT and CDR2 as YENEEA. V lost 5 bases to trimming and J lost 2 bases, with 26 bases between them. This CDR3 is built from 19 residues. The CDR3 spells CASSPGTSEAGLSTDTQYF. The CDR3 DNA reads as TGTGCCAGCAGCCCGGGAACAAGCGAGGCTGGTTTATCCACAGATACGCAGTATTTT.

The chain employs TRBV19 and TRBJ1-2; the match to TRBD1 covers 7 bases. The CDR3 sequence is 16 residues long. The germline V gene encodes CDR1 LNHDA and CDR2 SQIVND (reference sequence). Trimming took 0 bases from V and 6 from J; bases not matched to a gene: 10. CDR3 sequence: CASSIDLQGLYDGYTF. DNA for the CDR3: TGTGCCAGTAGTATAGATCTACAGGGGCTCTATGATGGCTACACCTTC.

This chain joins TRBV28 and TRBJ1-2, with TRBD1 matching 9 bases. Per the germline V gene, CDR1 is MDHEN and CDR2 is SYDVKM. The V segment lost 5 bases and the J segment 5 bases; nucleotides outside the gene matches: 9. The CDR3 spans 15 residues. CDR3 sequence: CASSLPRGQGYGYTF. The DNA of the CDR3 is TGTGCCAGCAGTCTCCCGCGAGGACAGGGGTATGGCTACACCTTC.

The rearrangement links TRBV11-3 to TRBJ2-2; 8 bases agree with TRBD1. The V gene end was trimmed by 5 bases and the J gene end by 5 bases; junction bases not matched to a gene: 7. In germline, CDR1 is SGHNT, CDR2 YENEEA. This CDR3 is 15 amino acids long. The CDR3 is CASSGGQGVTGELFF. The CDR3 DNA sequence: TGTGCCAGCAGCGGTGGACAGGGTGTTACCGGGGAGCTGTTTTTT.

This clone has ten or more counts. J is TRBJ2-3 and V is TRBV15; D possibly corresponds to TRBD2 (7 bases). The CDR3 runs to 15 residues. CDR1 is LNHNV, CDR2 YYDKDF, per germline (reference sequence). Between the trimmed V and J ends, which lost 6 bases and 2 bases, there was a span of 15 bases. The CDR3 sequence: CATSGGRGDTDTQYF. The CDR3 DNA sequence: TGTGCCACCAGTGGGGGCCGGGGGGACACAGATACGCAGTATTTT.

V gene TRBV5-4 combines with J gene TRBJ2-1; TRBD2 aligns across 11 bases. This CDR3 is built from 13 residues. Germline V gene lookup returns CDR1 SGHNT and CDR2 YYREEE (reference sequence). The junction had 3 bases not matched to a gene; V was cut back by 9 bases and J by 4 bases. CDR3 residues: CATRTSGYNEQFF. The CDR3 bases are TGTGCCACCCGGACTAGCGGGTACAATGAGCAGTTCTTC.

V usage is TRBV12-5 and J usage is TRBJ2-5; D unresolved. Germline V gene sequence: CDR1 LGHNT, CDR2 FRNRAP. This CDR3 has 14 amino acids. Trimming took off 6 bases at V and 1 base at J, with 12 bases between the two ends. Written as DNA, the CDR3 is TGTGCTAGTGGGCCGGGTCAGACCCAAGAGACCCAGTACTTC. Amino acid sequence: CASGPGQTQETQYF.